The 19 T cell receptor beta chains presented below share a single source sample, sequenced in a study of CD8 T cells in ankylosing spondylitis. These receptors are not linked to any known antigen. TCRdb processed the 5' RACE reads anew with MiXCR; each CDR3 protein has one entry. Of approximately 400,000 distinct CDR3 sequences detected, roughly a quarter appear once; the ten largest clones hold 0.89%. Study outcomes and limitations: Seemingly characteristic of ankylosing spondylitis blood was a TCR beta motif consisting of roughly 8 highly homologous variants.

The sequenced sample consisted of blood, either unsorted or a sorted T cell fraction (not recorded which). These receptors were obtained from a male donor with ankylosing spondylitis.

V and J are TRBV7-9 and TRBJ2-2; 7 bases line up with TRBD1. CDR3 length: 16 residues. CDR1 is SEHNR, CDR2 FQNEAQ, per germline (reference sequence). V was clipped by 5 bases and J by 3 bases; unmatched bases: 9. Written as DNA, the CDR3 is TGTGCCAGCAGCCCTCTGGGCAGGGGGTACACCGGGGAGCTGTTTTTT. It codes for CASSPLGRGYTGELFF.

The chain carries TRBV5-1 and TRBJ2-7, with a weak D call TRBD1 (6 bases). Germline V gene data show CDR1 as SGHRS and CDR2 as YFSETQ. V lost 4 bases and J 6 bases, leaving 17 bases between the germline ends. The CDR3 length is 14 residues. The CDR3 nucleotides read TGCGCCAGCAGCCGAACGACAGGCCTCCTCGAGCAGTACGTC. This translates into CASSRTTGLLEQYV.

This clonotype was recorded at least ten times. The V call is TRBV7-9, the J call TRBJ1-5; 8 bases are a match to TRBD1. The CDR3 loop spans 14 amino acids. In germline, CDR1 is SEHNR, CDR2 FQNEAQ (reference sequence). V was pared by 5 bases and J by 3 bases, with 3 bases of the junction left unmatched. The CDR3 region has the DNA TGTGCCAGCAGCCCGGACAGGGTCAATCAGCCCCAGCATTTT. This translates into CASSPDRVNQPQHF.

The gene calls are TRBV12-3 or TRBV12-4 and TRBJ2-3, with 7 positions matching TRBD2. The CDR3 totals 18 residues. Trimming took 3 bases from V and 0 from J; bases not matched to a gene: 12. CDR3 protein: CASSFIMASGFSTDTQYF. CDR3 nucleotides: TGTGCCAGCAGTTTTATTATGGCTAGCGGCTTCAGCACAGATACGCAGTATTTT.

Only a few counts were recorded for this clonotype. The CDR3 nucleotides read TGCAGTGCTAGAAACGACGGAAACAATGAGCAGTTCTTC. Residues: CSARNDGNNEQFF. The chain joins TRBV20-1 to TRBJ2-1; D is ambiguous. V was shortened by 2 bases and J by 5 bases, with 10 bases between the two germline ends. This CDR3 comprises 13 residues. Germline values: CDR1 DFQATT, CDR2 SNEGSKA (reference sequence).

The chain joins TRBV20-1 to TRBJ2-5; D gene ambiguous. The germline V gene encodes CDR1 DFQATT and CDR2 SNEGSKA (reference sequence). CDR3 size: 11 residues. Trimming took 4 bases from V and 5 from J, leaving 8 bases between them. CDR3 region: CSATLSETQYF. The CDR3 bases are TGCAGTGCTACCCTGTCGGAGACCCAGTACTTC.

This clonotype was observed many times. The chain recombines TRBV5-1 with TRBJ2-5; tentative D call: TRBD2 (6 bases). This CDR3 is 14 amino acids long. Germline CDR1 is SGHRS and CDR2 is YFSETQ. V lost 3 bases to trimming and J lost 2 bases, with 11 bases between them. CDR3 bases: TGCGCCAGCAGCTCCGGGACTTTACAAGAGACCCAGTACTTC. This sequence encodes CASSSGTLQETQYF.

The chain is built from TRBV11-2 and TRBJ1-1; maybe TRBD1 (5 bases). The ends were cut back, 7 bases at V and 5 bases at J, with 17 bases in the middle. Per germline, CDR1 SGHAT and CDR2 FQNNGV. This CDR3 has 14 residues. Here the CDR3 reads CASTLRGEFTEAFF. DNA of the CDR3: TGTGCCAGCACCCTACGGGGGGAGTTTACTGAAGCTTTCTTT.

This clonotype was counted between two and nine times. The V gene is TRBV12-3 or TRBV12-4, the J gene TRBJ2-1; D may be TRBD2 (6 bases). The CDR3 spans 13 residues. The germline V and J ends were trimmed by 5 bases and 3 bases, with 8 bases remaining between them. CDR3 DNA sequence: TGTGCCAGCAGTAAGGACTACTACAATGAGCAGTTCTTC. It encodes CASSKDYYNEQFF.

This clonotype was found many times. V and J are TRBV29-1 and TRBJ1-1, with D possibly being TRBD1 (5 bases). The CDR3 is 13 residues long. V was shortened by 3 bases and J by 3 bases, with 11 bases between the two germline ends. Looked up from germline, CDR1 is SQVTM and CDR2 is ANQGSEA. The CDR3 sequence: CSVEAGRDTEAFF. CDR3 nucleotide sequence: TGCAGCGTTGAGGCAGGGAGAGACACTGAAGCTTTCTTT.

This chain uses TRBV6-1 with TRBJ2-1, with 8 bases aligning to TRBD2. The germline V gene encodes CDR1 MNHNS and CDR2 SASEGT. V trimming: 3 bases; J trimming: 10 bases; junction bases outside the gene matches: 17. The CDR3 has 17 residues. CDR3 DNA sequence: TGTGCCAGCAGTGAGCTGGAGCGTCTCGGGAGGGCCCGAGAGCAGTTCTTC. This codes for CASSELERLGRAREQFF.

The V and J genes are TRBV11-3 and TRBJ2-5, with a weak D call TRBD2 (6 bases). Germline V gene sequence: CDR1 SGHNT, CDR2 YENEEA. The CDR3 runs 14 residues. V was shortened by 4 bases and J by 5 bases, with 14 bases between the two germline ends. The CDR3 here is CASSSSGGTETQYF. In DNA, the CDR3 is TGTGCCAGCAGCTCGAGTGGAGGGACCGAGACCCAGTACTTC.

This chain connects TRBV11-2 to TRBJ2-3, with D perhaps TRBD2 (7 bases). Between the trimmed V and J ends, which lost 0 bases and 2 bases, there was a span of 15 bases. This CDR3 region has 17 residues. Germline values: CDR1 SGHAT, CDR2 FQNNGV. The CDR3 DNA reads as TGTGCCAGCAGCTTAGAGGGGGCGGGAGCGATCACAGATACGCAGTATTTT. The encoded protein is CASSLEGAGAITDTQYF.

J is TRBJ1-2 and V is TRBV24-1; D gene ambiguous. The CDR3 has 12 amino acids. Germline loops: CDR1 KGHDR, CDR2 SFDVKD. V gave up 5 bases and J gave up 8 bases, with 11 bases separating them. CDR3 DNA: TGTGCCACCAGTGCGGGGTTGGAGGGCTACACCTTC. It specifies CATSAGLEGYTF.

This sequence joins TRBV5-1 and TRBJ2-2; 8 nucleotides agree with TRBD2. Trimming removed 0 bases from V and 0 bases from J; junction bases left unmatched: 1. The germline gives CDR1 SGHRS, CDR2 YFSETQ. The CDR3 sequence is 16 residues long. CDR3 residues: CASSLVSGTNTGELFF. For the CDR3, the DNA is TGCGCCAGCAGCTTGGTTAGCGGGACGAACACCGGGGAGCTGTTTTTT.

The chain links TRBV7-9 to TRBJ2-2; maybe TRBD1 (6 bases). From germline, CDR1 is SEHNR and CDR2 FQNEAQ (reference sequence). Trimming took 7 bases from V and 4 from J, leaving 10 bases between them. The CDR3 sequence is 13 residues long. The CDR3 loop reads CASNGDTTGELFF. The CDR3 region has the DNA TGTGCCAGCAACGGGGACACCACCGGGGAGCTGTTTTTT.

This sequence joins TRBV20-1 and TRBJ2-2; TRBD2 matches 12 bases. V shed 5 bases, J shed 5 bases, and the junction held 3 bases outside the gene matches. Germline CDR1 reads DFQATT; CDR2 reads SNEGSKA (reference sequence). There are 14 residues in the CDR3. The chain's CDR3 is CSASSGRGTGELFF. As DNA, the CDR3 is TGCAGTGCTTCTAGCGGGAGGGGGACCGGGGAGCTGTTTTTT.

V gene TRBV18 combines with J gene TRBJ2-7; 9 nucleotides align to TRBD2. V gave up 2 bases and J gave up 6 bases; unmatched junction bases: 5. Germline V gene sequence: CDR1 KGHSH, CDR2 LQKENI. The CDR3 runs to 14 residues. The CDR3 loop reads CASSPVAGASEQYV. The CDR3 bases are TGTGCCAGCTCACCAGTAGCGGGAGCGAGCGAGCAGTACGTC.

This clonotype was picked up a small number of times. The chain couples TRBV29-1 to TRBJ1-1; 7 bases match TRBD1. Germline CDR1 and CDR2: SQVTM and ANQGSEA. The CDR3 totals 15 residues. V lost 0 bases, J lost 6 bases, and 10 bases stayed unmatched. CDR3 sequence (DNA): TGCAGCGTTGAAGACCGGGGGACAGAGATATCTGAAGCTTTCTTT. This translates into CSVEDRGTEISEAFF. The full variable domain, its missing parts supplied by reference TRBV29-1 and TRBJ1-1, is SAVISQKPSRDICQRGTSLTIQCQVDSQVTMMFWYRQQPGQSLTLIATANQGSEATYESGFVIDKFPISRPNLTFSTLTVSNMSPEDSSIYLCSVEDRGTEISEAFFGQGTRLTVV.